This TCR beta chain is drawn from a study of T-cell memory formation after mild COVID-19. Findings of the study overall: Clones contracting across day 15 to 85 had a balanced CD4/CD8 profile; later expanding clones leaned CD4+. SARS-CoV-2 specificity of second-wave clones peaking day 37 was unconfirmed.

With constant-segment primers, 5'RACE yielded cDNA libraries of TCR alpha and TCR beta that carried sample barcodes and UMIs. TCRdb recomputed calls from the 5' RACE reads with MiXCR, one row per CDR3 protein. The sample carries around 300,000 distinct CDR3 sequences, around 19% recorded once. For this clonotype: Its antigen is still unknown.

Germline lookup yields CDR1 SEHNR and CDR2 FQNEAQ (reference sequence). There are 15 residues in the CDR3. V gave up 4 bases and J gave up 5 bases; unmatched junction bases: 7. This chain links TRBV7-9 with TRBJ2-2, with 7 positions matching TRBD1. Sequenced sample: PBMCs or a T cell subset sorted from them (not recorded which). The source is a young man who had mild COVID-19 (a few samples of this study predate the infection). Cell type and time point are not known. The CDR3 reads CASSSPGGVTGELFF. In DNA, the CDR3 is TGTGCCAGCAGCTCCCCAGGGGGAGTGACCGGGGAGCTGTTTTTT.